This T cell receptor beta chain comes out of a study of T cell responses to AZD1222 COVID-19 vaccine. Study outcomes and limitations: Spike-wide coverage was observed for vaccine-associated CD4 TCRs, with dominant responses at 160-218 and 743-854. Following two doses of AZD1222, Spike-specific TCR breadth and depth rose. Donors were chiefly white British, with a greater number of females, and clonal diversity was perhaps underestimated. Nearly half of spike-specific TCRs reportedly target unmutated variant regions.

As concerns this clone: Its antigen is not known.

Germline V gene sequence: CDR1 SGHRS, CDR2 YFSETQ. The CDR3 contains 13 residues. The ends were cut back, 3 bases at V and 5 bases at J, with 11 bases in the middle. Assay used: immunoSEQ multiplex PCR; TCRdb lists only in-frame clones, some missing. The repertoire holds some 140,000 clones, with approximately 84% as singletons. This sequence originates from an adult in good health. The chain has TRBV5-1 and TRBJ2-5; D may be TRBD1 or TRBD2 (6 bases each). This specimen was peripheral blood, taken on day 0 of AZD1222 vaccination. The DNA for the CDR3 is TGCGCCAGCAGCTCGGGGGACACTGAGACCCAGTACTTC. Protein product: CASSSGDTETQYF. Full variable domain (remainder filled in from reference TRBV5-1 and TRBJ2-5): KAGVTQTPRYLIKTRGQQVTLSCSPISGHRSVSWYQQTPGQGLQFLFEYFSETQRNKGNFPGRFSGRQFSNSRSEMNVSTLELGDSALYLCASSSGDTETQYFGPGTRLLVL.